These 15 T cell receptor beta chains came from one sample sequenced in a study of identical twins. TCRdb independently ran MiXCR on the 5' RACE reads; one entry per CDR3 protein. The repertoire holds hundreds of thousands of distinct CDR3 sequences, with roughly an eighth as singletons. These data are also associated with another study on yellow fever vaccine responses in identical twins.

The sequenced sample consisted of PBMCs. These receptors originate from a woman aged 18-30 years in good health.

The sample holds a few counts of this clonotype. The CDR3, as DNA: TGCAGTGCTAATTTGCCTAGCGGGAGCACAGATACGCAGTATTTT. It is translated as CSANLPSGSTDTQYF. This sequence joins TRBV20-1 and TRBJ2-3; 8 nucleotides agree with TRBD2. The trim removed 4 bases at V and 0 bases at J, leaving 6 bases unmatched. Germline V gene sequence: CDR1 DFQATT, CDR2 SNEGSKA (reference sequence). The CDR3 has 15 amino acids.

The CDR3 DNA follows: TGCGCCAGCAGCGAAAGAGACAATGAGCAGTTCTTC. Protein sequence: CASSERDNEQFF. The genes are TRBV5-1 and TRBJ2-1; D gene ambiguous. V was trimmed by 4 bases and J by 5 bases, leaving 7 bases between them. The V gene's germline CDR1 is SGHRS and CDR2 YFSETQ. The CDR3 length is 12 residues.

The chain employs TRBV3-1 and TRBJ2-7; D is possibly TRBD2 (5 bases). CDR1 and CDR2 (germline): LGHDT, YNNKEL (reference sequence). The CDR3 contains 15 residues. Trimming cost V 2 bases and J 2 bases, with 13 bases left between them. CDR3 DNA sequence: TGTGCCAGCAGCCAAATTCCCACTAGAACCTACGAGCAGTACTTC. Translated: CASSQIPTRTYEQYF.

This clonotype was counted between two and nine times. This chain connects TRBV15 to TRBJ2-7; 7 bases are shared with TRBD1. The germline gives CDR1 LNHNV, CDR2 YYDKDF (reference sequence). The trim removed 4 bases at V and 7 bases at J, leaving 16 bases unmatched. This CDR3 has 16 amino acids. CDR3 residues: CATSTTHRDSLFEQYF. In nucleotides, the CDR3 is TGTGCCACCAGCACCACGCACCGGGACAGCCTGTTTGAGCAGTACTTC.

The chain joins TRBV20-1 to TRBJ1-2, with D possibly matching TRBD1 (6 bases). Germline V lookup: CDR1 DFQATT, CDR2 SNEGSKA (reference sequence). V was trimmed by 4 bases and J by 7 bases, leaving 10 bases between them. There are 11 residues in the CDR3. CDR3 sequence (DNA): TGCAGTGCTAAACAGGGTCTTGGCTACACCTTC. Translated: CSAKQGLGYTF.

The rearrangement links TRBV5-6 to TRBJ2-7; TRBD2 matches 12 bases. This CDR3 is 15 amino acids long. CDR1 and CDR2 from the germline V gene are SGHDT and YYEEEE. V was clipped by 4 bases and J by 3 bases; unmatched bases: 5. The CDR3 bases are TGTGCCAGCAGCCCGATACTAGCGGGGGGCTACGAGCAGTACGTC. This gives the protein CASSPILAGGYEQYV.

The chain joins TRBV12-5 to TRBJ1-1; D is undetermined. Trimming took 0 bases from V and 5 from J, leaving 10 bases between them. Germline V lookup: CDR1 LGHNT, CDR2 FRNRAP. The CDR3 has 14 amino acids. CDR3 nucleotide sequence: TGTGCTAGTGGTTTGGTACCCCCGGGGACTGAAGCTTTCTTT. Amino acid sequence: CASGLVPPGTEAFF.

This clonotype was counted a few times. The chain links TRBV19 to TRBJ2-5; tentative D call: TRBD1 (7 bases). Germline V lookup: CDR1 LNHDA, CDR2 SQIVND (reference sequence). This CDR3 is built from 17 residues. V lost 5 bases and J 5 bases, leaving 24 bases between the germline ends. The CDR3 protein is CASSPRRGAAGGETQYF. DNA for the CDR3: TGTGCCAGTAGTCCCCGCAGGGGGGCTGCGGGCGGGGAGACCCAGTACTTC.

The chain links TRBV5-1 to TRBJ1-1, with D hard to call. Looked up from germline, CDR1 is SGHRS and CDR2 is YFSETQ. CDR3 size: 14 residues. Trimming took 0 bases from V and 5 from J, leaving 11 bases between them. CDR3 region: CASSLGVGGTEAFF. The CDR3 bases are TGCGCCAGCAGCTTGGGGGTCGGAGGGACTGAAGCTTTCTTT.

The chain couples TRBV25-1 to TRBJ2-1; 9 nucleotides align to TRBD1. The CDR3 length is 13 residues. The V and J ends lost 5 bases and 8 bases, in that order; junction bases with no gene match: 4. Germline CDR1 MGHDK, CDR2 SYGVNS. CDR3 coding DNA: TGTGCCAGCAGTCCACAGGGGGCAGATGAGCAGTTCTTC. Its protein product is CASSPQGADEQFF.

The chain joins TRBV4-1 to TRBJ1-4; no firm D call. V lost 0 bases to trimming and J lost 8 bases, with 7 bases between them. Germline V CDR1 and CDR2: MGHRA, YSYEKL. The CDR3 runs to 13 residues. The CDR3 DNA follows: TGCGCCAGCAGCCAAGATCCTAGGGAAAAACTGTTTTTT. Translation: CASSQDPREKLFF.

In its sample, this clonotype was seen a few times. The rearrangement uses TRBV24-1 and TRBJ2-3; 8 nucleotides match TRBD2. V was clipped by 5 bases and J by 3 bases; unmatched bases: 12. The length of the CDR3 is 17 residues. CDR1 is KGHDR and CDR2 is SFDVKD in the germline V gene. Written as DNA, the CDR3 is TGTGCCACCAGTGCCCCCGCCGCGGGGGGCCGGACAGATACGCAGTATTTT. This translates into CATSAPAAGGRTDTQYF.

The CDR3 loop is CASSPGTDGVGELFF. The CDR3 bases are TGTGCCAGCAGCCCGGGGACTGATGGGGTCGGGGAGCTGTTTTTT. The chain joins TRBV7-6 to TRBJ2-2, with D possibly TRBD2 on 6 matching bases. There are 15 residues in the CDR3. Germline V gives CDR1 SGHVS, CDR2 FNYEAQ. The V gene lost 5 bases and the J gene lost 7 bases, with 17 bases spanning the gap.

This clonotype came up a few times. The chain uses TRBV5-1 and TRBJ2-5; 7 bases fit TRBD2. This CDR3 comprises 15 residues. Germline V CDR1 and CDR2: SGHRS, YFSETQ. With V trimmed by 0 bases and J by 3 bases, 5 bases remained unmatched. The CDR3 region has the DNA TGCGCCAGCAGCTTGGCCGCGACTAGCAAAGAGACCCAGTACTTC. Its protein is CASSLAATSKETQYF. Filled out from reference TRBV5-1 and TRBJ2-5, the complete variable domain reads KAGVTQTPRYLIKTRGQQVTLSCSPISGHRSVSWYQQTPGQGLQFLFEYFSETQRNKGNFPGRFSGRQFSNSRSEMNVSTLELGDSALYLCASSLAATSKETQYFGPGTRLLVL.

A remark on this clonotype: It is unclear where the CDR3 begins or ends on the DNA, so no DNA is shown, and the CDR3 is as TCRdb lists it. This CDR3 reads CASSTFGAEGYNEQFF. The genes are TRBV19 and TRBJ2-1; TRBD1 reflects the table's D call only, with no check against the DNA. The CDR3 is 16 residues long, counting both termini. Per germline, CDR1 LNHDA and CDR2 SQIVND (reference sequence).